This TCR beta chain was profiled in a study of blood T cell repertoires in COVID-19. Study as a whole: The United States, Italy and Spain were the sources of the acute and convalescent COVID-19 samples. PBMCs, B-cell-depleted T cells, or T cells provided the cDNA or gDNA that made up the material.

Some clones are missing from TCRdb's copy, which holds only in-frame ones; the method was immunoSEQ multiplex PCR. The sample has about 250,000 clones, around 86% seen once. Assignment of participants to cohorts was predicated upon participant-reported clinical history. The CDR3 covers 13 residues. Sequenced material: PBMCs or T cells enriched from blood (not recorded which). This sequence joins TRBV21-1 and TRBJ2-7; no check of the table's D call, TRBD2, against the DNA was made. TRBV21-1 is flagged as a pseudogene. The sequence was collected from a man aged 40-55 years who had recovered from COVID-19. CDR3: CASSIAHSYEQYF. DNA of the CDR3: TGTGCCAGCAGCATTGCGCACTCCTACGAGCAGTACTTC.